This TCR beta chain was observed in a study of response to subunit inactivated influenza vaccine. General study findings and limits: Authors suggested seasonal influenza vaccinations each recruit few new T cells.

Trimming at V came to 4 bases and at J to 3 bases, leaving 6 bases not matched to a gene. The CDR3 has 16 residues. Germline CDR1 SGHTA, CDR2 FQGNSA. With respect to this clonotype: The antigen is undetermined.

MiXCR was run by TCRdb on the RT-PCR reads, yielding one entry per CDR3 protein. The table lists under 800,000 distinct CDR3 sequences, over 11% of them singletons, with around 6.5% in the top ten. This sequence joins TRBV7-2 and TRBJ2-2, with 9 positions matching TRBD1. This TCR derives from a man between 50 and 59 years old who received an inactivated influenza vaccine. The sequences come from PBMCs from blood, collected roughly 2 weeks before vaccination. The CDR3 nucleotides are TGTGCCAGCAGCTCACAGGGGGCTAAGTACACCGGGGAGCTGTTTTTT. This encodes CASSSQGAKYTGELFF.